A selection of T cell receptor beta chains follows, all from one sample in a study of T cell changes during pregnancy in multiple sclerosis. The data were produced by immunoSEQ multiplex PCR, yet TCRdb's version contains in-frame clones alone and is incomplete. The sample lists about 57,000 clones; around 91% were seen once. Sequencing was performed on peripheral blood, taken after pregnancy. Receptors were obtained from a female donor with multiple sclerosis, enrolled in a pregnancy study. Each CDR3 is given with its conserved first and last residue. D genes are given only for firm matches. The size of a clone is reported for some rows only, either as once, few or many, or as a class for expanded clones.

CDR3: CSVAPGGAGTQYF
DNA: TGCAGCGTTGCACCAGGGGGCGCGGGTACGCAGTATTTT
size: -
V: TRBV29-1
J: TRBJ2-3
D: TRBD1

CDR3: CASSYSSGGHTGELFF
DNA: TGTGCCAGCAGCTATTCTAGCGGGGGGCATACCGGGGAGCTGTTTTTT
size: -
V: TRBV7-2
J: TRBJ2-2
D: TRBD2

CDR3: CASSPGLRGSYTF
DNA: TGTGCCAGCTCACCAGGGTTGAGGGGGAGCTACACCTTC
size: -
V: TRBV18
J: TRBJ1-2
D: -

CDR3: CASSTPIRDRRFNEQFF
DNA: TGTGCCAGTAGTACCCCGATCCGGGACAGGAGATTCAATGAGCAGTTCTTC
size: -
V: TRBV19
J: TRBJ2-1
D: TRBD1

CDR3: CASSLYPAGSTDTQYF
DNA: TGCGCCAGCAGCTTGTACCCAGCGGGGAGCACAGATACGCAGTATTTT
size: -
V: TRBV5-1
J: TRBJ2-3
D: TRBD2

CDR3: CASSPGGGGETEAFF
DNA: TGTGCCAGCTCCCCTGGGGGGGGCGGGGAAACTGAAGCTTTCTTT
size: few
V: TRBV18
J: TRBJ1-1
D: -

CDR3: CASSYPNNGGVGPQHF
DNA: TGTGCCAGCAGTTACCCAAATAACGGGGGGGTAGGGCCCCAGCATTTT
size: -
V: TRBV6-5
J: TRBJ1-5
D: -

CDR3: CASSLGPQGNYGYTF
DNA: TGTGCCAGCAGCTTGGGCCCACAGGGAAACTATGGCTACACCTTC
size: -
V: TRBV5-6
J: TRBJ1-2
D: -

CDR3: CASSLDRAGNTIYF
DNA: TGTGCCAGCAGCTTAGATAGAGCTGGAAACACCATATATTTT
size: -
V: TRBV7-2
J: TRBJ1-3
D: -

CDR3: CATSRGSGGNSYEQYF
DNA: TGTGCCACCAGCAGAGGTAGCGGGGGCAACTCCTACGAGCAGTACTTC
size: -
V: TRBV15
J: TRBJ2-7
D: TRBD2

CDR3: CAWSRQGNQIYGYTF
DNA: TGTGCCTGGAGCCGACAGGGTAATCAGATCTATGGCTACACCTTC
size: few
V: TRBV30
J: TRBJ1-2
D: TRBD1

CDR3: CASSIGIGRPNQPQHF
DNA: TGTGCCAGTAGTATCGGGATCGGTAGGCCCAATCAGCCCCAGCATTTT
size: -
V: TRBV19
J: TRBJ1-5
D: -

CDR3: CASSYAQRNTEAFF
DNA: TGTGCCAGCAGTTACGCCCAGCGTAACACTGAAGCTTTCTTT
size: -
V: TRBV6-6
J: TRBJ1-1
D: -

CDR3: CASSPYTPPNSPLHF
DNA: TGTGCCAGCAGCCCGTACACCCCCCCGAATTCACCCCTCCACTTT
size: -
V: TRBV2
J: TRBJ1-6
D: -

CDR3: CASSATRHTGELFF
DNA: TGTGCCAGCAGTGCCACGAGGCACACCGGGGAGCTGTTTTTT
size: -
V: TRBV27
J: TRBJ2-2
D: -

CDR3: CASSVLAGTGELFF
DNA: TGTGCCAGCAGCGTCCTAGCGGGGACCGGGGAGCTGTTTTTT
size: -
V: TRBV7-2
J: TRBJ2-2
D: TRBD2

CDR3: CASRPLGRTNTEAFF
DNA: TGTGCCAGCAGGCCTTTGGGCCGCACCAACACTGAAGCTTTCTTT
size: -
V: TRBV2
J: TRBJ1-1
D: -

CDR3: CASSRAQTDTQYF
DNA: TGTGCCAGCTCACGGGCCCAGACAGATACGCAGTATTTT
size: once
V: TRBV18
J: TRBJ2-3
D: -

CDR3: CASSERSGGYNEQFF
DNA: TGTGCCAGCAGTGAAAGGAGCGGGGGGTACAATGAGCAGTTCTTC
size: -
V: TRBV2
J: TRBJ2-1
D: TRBD2

CDR3: CASSPGFPNEKLFF
DNA: TGTGCCAGCAGTCCAGGGTTCCCTAATGAAAAACTGTTTTTT
size: -
V: TRBV27
J: TRBJ1-4
D: -

CDR3: CASSESGVWQETQYF
DNA: TGCGCCAGCAGTGAGTCAGGAGTCTGGCAAGAGACCCAGTACTTC
size: few
V: TRBV10-2
J: TRBJ2-5
D: -

CDR3: CASSPPPDSNTGELFF
DNA: TGTGCCAGCAGCCCCCCTCCGGACAGCAACACCGGGGAGCTGTTTTTT
size: -
V: TRBV27
J: TRBJ2-2
D: -

CDR3: CASSLALSETPLHGYTF
DNA: TGTGCCAGCAGCTTGGCCTTGAGCGAGACGCCCTTACATGGCTACACCTTC
size: -
V: TRBV5-5
J: TRBJ1-2
D: -

CDR3: CASSLETGAPLTQYF
DNA: TGCGCCAGCAGCTTGGAGACAGGGGCCCCTCTGACCCAGTACTTC
size: -
V: TRBV5-1
J: TRBJ2-5
D: TRBD1

CDR3: CASSPGIYEQYF
DNA: TGTGCCAGCAGTCCGGGGATCTACGAGCAGTACTTC
size: -
V: TRBV6-6
J: TRBJ2-7
D: -

CDR3: CASSLGLIYEQYF
DNA: TGTGCCAGCAGTTTGGGACTGATCTACGAGCAGTACTTC
size: once
V: TRBV28
J: TRBJ2-7
D: -

CDR3: CANMGQSSYEQYF
DNA: TGTGCCAATATGGGACAGAGCTCCTACGAGCAGTACTTC
size: -
V: TRBV28
J: TRBJ2-7
D: TRBD1

CDR3: CASSGDWGLTDTQYF
DNA: TGTGCCAGCAGCGGGGATTGGGGCCTCACAGATACGCAGTATTTT
size: -
V: TRBV11-2
J: TRBJ2-3
D: -

CDR3: CASSQDWEIYDKQYF
DNA: TGCGCCAGCAGCCAAGATTGGGAGATCTACGACAAGCAGTACTTC
size: -
V: TRBV4-3
J: TRBJ2-7
D: -

CDR3: CSVEDRGGIAEAFF
DNA: TGCAGCGTTGAAGATCGGGGGGGTATCGCTGAAGCTTTCTTT
size: -
V: TRBV29-1
J: TRBJ1-1
D: -

CDR3: CASSPRGGGGTNEKLFF
DNA: TGTGCCAGCAGCCCCCGGGGAGGGGGGGGAACTAATGAAAAACTGTTTTTT
size: -
V: TRBV7-2
J: TRBJ1-4
D: -

CDR3: CASSQGSDYGYTF
DNA: TGTGCCAGCAGCCAGGGGTCTGACTATGGCTACACCTTC
size: -
V: TRBV5-6
J: TRBJ1-2
D: -

CDR3: CASSLDRVSTGELFF
DNA: TGCGCCAGCAGCTTGGACAGGGTTTCCACCGGGGAGCTGTTTTTT
size: -
V: TRBV5-1
J: TRBJ2-2
D: -

CDR3: CATSRGLAGNNEQFF
DNA: TGTGCCACCAGCAGAGGGCTAGCGGGGAACAATGAGCAGTTCTTC
size: few
V: TRBV15
J: TRBJ2-1
D: TRBD2

CDR3: CASSPLARGSPYEQYF
DNA: TGCGCCAGCAGCCCCCTGGCTCGAGGGTCCCCTTACGAGCAGTACTTC
size: -
V: TRBV5-1
J: TRBJ2-7
D: -

CDR3: CASSAGGQGTMNTEAFF
DNA: TGTGCCAGCTCAGCAGGGGGCCAGGGGACAATGAACACTGAAGCTTTCTTT
size: -
V: TRBV5-4
J: TRBJ1-1
D: TRBD1

CDR3: CASSPLGQMNTEAFF
DNA: TGTGCCAGCTCACCACTAGGACAGATGAACACTGAAGCTTTCTTT
size: -
V: TRBV18
J: TRBJ1-1
D: -

CDR3: CASSLGLYRNTEAFF
DNA: TGTGCCAGCAGCTTAGGACTCTATAGAAACACTGAAGCTTTCTTT
size: -
V: TRBV7-3
J: TRBJ1-1
D: -

CDR3: CASSVTLIGHPGELFF
DNA: TGTGCCAGCAGCGTAACATTGATTGGGCACCCCGGGGAGCTGTTTTTT
size: -
V: TRBV7-8
J: TRBJ2-2
D: -

CDR3: CASSEWQAQETQYF
DNA: TGTGCCAGCAGTGAATGGCAGGCCCAAGAGACCCAGTACTTC
size: -
V: TRBV2
J: TRBJ2-5
D: -

CDR3: CASSQIVSGELFF
DNA: TGCGCCAGCAGCCAAATCGTTTCCGGGGAGCTGTTTTTT
size: -
V: TRBV4-1
J: TRBJ2-2
D: -

CDR3: CASSQLILTTEAFF
DNA: TGTGCCAGCAGCCAACTAATTTTGACCACTGAAGCTTTCTTT
size: -
V: TRBV28
J: TRBJ1-1
D: -